Presented here are 24 T cell receptor beta chains from one specimen sequenced in a study of graft-versus-host responses after intestinal transplantation. These receptors' antigens are unknown. The data were produced by immunoSEQ multiplex PCR, yet TCRdb's version contains in-frame clones alone and is incomplete. The data hold about 120,000 clones, with approximately 95% observed a single time. The sample here was unstimulated CD8+ T cells sorted from spleen or lymph node cells, taken before intestinal transplant. Receptors originate from a human donor who received an intestinal transplant.

The CDR3 loop is CASSLDRGPGNTIYF. CDR3 nucleotide sequence: TGTGCCAGCAGCCTGGACAGGGGGCCTGGAAACACCATATATTTT. This chain links TRBV11-2 with TRBJ1-3; 11 bases map to TRBD1. V gave up 5 bases and J gave up 2 bases; unmatched junction bases: 2. This CDR3 is 15 amino acids long. Germline V gene lookup returns CDR1 SGHAT and CDR2 FQNNGV.

Only one count was recorded for this clone. J is TRBJ2-1 and V is TRBV4-3; tentatively, D is TRBD2 (5 bases). Germline CDR1 is LGHNA and CDR2 is YSLEER. There are 15 residues in the CDR3. V dropped 0 bases and J dropped 6 bases, with 12 bases sitting between them. The CDR3 region is CASSQELLVSNEQFF. The CDR3 DNA reads TGCGCCAGCAGCCAAGAGTTACTAGTCTCCAATGAGCAGTTCTTC.

V usage is TRBV11-1 and J usage is TRBJ1-1, with D unresolved. CDR1 is SGHAT and CDR2 is FQDESV in the germline V gene (reference sequence). The CDR3 is made up of 13 amino acids. V lost 5 bases and J 1 base, leaving 8 bases between the germline ends. The CDR3 DNA reads as TGTGCCAGCAGCGTAAACAGGAACACTGAAGCTTTCTTT. Translation gives CASSVNRNTEAFF.

This chain uses TRBV27 with TRBJ2-7; no definite D call. The CDR3 has 16 amino acids. V was clipped by 5 bases and J by 5 bases, with 22 bases between them. CDR1 is MNHEY and CDR2 is SMNVEV in the germline V gene (reference sequence). The CDR3 DNA sequence: TGTGCCAGCAGTCCCGATTTAGGCAGGCCCCCCCACGAGCAGTACTTC. Amino acid sequence: CASSPDLGRPPHEQYF.

This sequence joins TRBV5-1 and TRBJ2-7; weak D call: TRBD1 (5 bases). This CDR3 spans 15 amino acids. The V end was cut by 1 base, the J end by 2 bases, with 13 bases between. Germline V gives CDR1 SGHRS, CDR2 YFSETQ. CDR3 residues: CASSLSQGQAYEQYF. For the CDR3, the DNA is TGCGCCAGCAGCTTGTCGCAGGGCCAGGCCTACGAGCAGTACTTC.

The chain carries TRBV9 and TRBJ2-7; TRBD1 might be the D (5 bases). Trimming took 4 bases from V and 2 from J, leaving 16 bases between them. The CDR3 has 15 residues. In germline, CDR1 is SGDLS, CDR2 YYNGEE. CDR3 in DNA: TGTGCCAGCAGCCCCAGGGTAACGGACGCCTACGAGCAGTACTTC. The encoded protein is CASSPRVTDAYEQYF.

The chain is built from TRBV15 and TRBJ2-7, with TRBD2 matching over 8 bases. The trim removed 0 bases at V and 4 bases at J, leaving 5 bases unmatched. This CDR3 comprises 15 residues. Germline V gene sequence: CDR1 LNHNV, CDR2 YYDKDF (reference sequence). Here the CDR3 reads CATSRDPAGVYEQYF. As DNA, the CDR3 is TGTGCCACCAGCAGAGATCCAGCGGGGGTGTACGAGCAGTACTTC. The variable domain in full, with the rest retrieved from reference TRBV15 and TRBJ2-7, is DAMVIQNPRYQVTQFGKPVTLSCSQTLNHNVMYWYQQKSSQAPKLLFHYYDKDFNNEADTPDNFQSRRPNTSFCFLDIRSPGLGDTAMYLCATSRDPAGVYEQYFGPGTRLTVT.

As to this clone: At the DNA level, this CDR3 is encoded by other sequences in the same sample as well. The rearrangement uses TRBV5-1 and TRBJ2-7; no clear D. The CDR3 runs to 12 residues. Trimming pared 4 bases from V and 0 bases from J, leaving 5 bases between. The germline V gene has CDR1 SGHRS and CDR2 YFSETQ. CDR3 in DNA: TGCGCCAGCAGCCCTGACTCCTACGAGCAGTACTTC. Amino acid sequence: CASSPDSYEQYF.

The V and J genes are TRBV9 and TRBJ2-2; 7 nucleotides match TRBD2. J lost 0 bases, V lost 0 bases, and 5 bases had no gene match. The CDR3 is 17 amino acids. Germline lookup yields CDR1 SGDLS and CDR2 YYNGEE. The CDR3 protein is CASSVVAGDTNTGELFF. The DNA for the CDR3 is TGTGCCAGCAGCGTAGTGGCGGGAGATACGAACACCGGGGAGCTGTTTTTT.

The chain combines TRBV7-4 with TRBJ1-1; D gene uncertain. Trimming stripped 7 bases from V and 2 bases from J, with 26 bases between. This CDR3 is built from 18 residues. CDR1 is SGHVT, CDR2 SQSDAQ, per germline. Here the CDR3 DNA reads TGTGCCAGCATCAAACCCAAACACACCGGGGAGCTAAACACTGAAGCTTTCTTT. Amino acids: CASIKPKHTGELNTEAFF.

This clone was counted a single time. This chain's CDR3 is CSAQNSYEQYF. The CDR3 DNA is TGCAGTGCTCAGAACTCCTACGAGCAGTACTTC. The rearrangement links TRBV20-1 to TRBJ2-7; D is uncertain. The CDR3 consists of 11 residues. The germline V gene has CDR1 DFQATT and CDR2 SNEGSKA (reference sequence). The V gene lost 5 bases and the J gene lost 0 bases, with 5 bases spanning the gap.

The chain uses TRBV19 and TRBJ2-1; D remains unclear. Trimming cost V 3 bases and J 9 bases, with 9 bases left between them. The CDR3 covers 12 residues. Germline assignment: CDR1 LNHDA and CDR2 SQIVND (reference sequence). The CDR3 is CASSITAREQFF. The CDR3 DNA reads TGTGCCAGTAGTATTACGGCCCGTGAGCAGTTCTTC.

The V gene is TRBV9, the J gene TRBJ2-1; D not resolved. Trimming took 0 bases from V and 8 from J, leaving 3 bases between them. This CDR3 spans 11 amino acids. The germline V gene has CDR1 SGDLS and CDR2 YYNGEE. The CDR3 reads CASSVADEQFF. DNA of the CDR3: TGTGCCAGCAGCGTAGCGGATGAGCAGTTCTTC.

The chain links TRBV10-2 to TRBJ2-3; the match to TRBD2 covers 11 bases. Trimming removed 6 bases from V and 6 bases from J; junction bases left unmatched: 14. The CDR3 has 17 residues. CDR1 is WSHSY, CDR2 SAAADI, per germline. For the CDR3, the DNA is TGCGCCAGCAGCTTCACCCTAGCGGGAGGATTAGGTGATACGCAGTATTTT. Protein sequence: CASSFTLAGGLGDTQYF.

The chain uses TRBV5-6 and TRBJ2-3; 9 positions match TRBD1. CDR1 is SGHDT, CDR2 YYEEEE, per germline. The CDR3 is made up of 18 amino acids. The V segment lost 6 bases and the J segment 6 bases; nucleotides outside the gene matches: 20. The CDR3 sequence is CASTEFGNRGLLRDTQYF. For the CDR3, the DNA is TGTGCCAGCACTGAATTCGGAAACAGGGGGCTATTACGGGATACGCAGTATTTT.

This chain joins TRBV28 and TRBJ2-1; 7 nucleotides match TRBD2. Germline V gives CDR1 MDHEN, CDR2 SYDVKM. The CDR3 length is 16 residues. Losses at the gene ends were 2 bases for V and 5 bases for J; bases not matched to a gene: 9. The CDR3 spells CASSLPPRTRHNEQFF. The CDR3 bases are TGTGCCAGCAGTTTACCTCCTCGGACTAGGCACAATGAGCAGTTCTTC.

The chain couples TRBV4-1 to TRBJ2-1; 12 positions agree with TRBD2. Germline V gene lookup returns CDR1 MGHRA and CDR2 YSYEKL. J gave up 4 bases and V 0 bases, and 1 base lay outside the gene matches. The CDR3 totals 16 residues. This chain's CDR3 is CASSQETSGSYNEQFF. CDR3 DNA sequence: TGCGCCAGCAGCCAAGAGACTAGCGGGAGTTACAATGAGCAGTTCTTC.

The chain couples TRBV7-6 to TRBJ2-2; the D is unclear. Germline V gene sequence: CDR1 SGHVS, CDR2 FNYEAQ. Deletions cut 1 base from V and 0 bases from J, with 9 bases between. This CDR3 has 16 residues. The CDR3 region has the DNA TGTGCCAGCAGCTTAGAAGGCAGAACGAACACCGGGGAGCTGTTTTTT. As protein: CASSLEGRTNTGELFF.

This rearrangement joins TRBV6-5 to TRBJ1-2, with D uncertain. The germline V and J ends were trimmed by 6 bases and 1 base, with 15 bases remaining between them. Germline V CDR1 and CDR2: MNHEY, SVGAGI. The CDR3 has 15 amino acids. The CDR3 DNA follows: TGTGCCAGCAGCCCCGAGGTCCTCAATAACTATGGCTACACCTTC. Its translation: CASSPEVLNNYGYTF.

The chain couples TRBV9 to TRBJ2-1; 9 nucleotides line up with TRBD1. With 3 bases clipped from V and 4 bases from J, the junction kept 2 bases outside the gene matches. CDR3 length: 14 residues. Germline V gives CDR1 SGDLS, CDR2 YYNGEE. The CDR3 sequence: CASSAGTGYNEQFF. CDR3 sequence (DNA): TGTGCCAGCAGCGCAGGGACAGGGTACAATGAGCAGTTCTTC.

The chain combines TRBV28 with TRBJ2-1; 12 bases match TRBD2. Per the germline V gene, CDR1 is MDHEN and CDR2 is SYDVKM. This CDR3 is built from 16 residues. Trimming cost V 5 bases and J 0 bases; bases outside gene matches: 2. CDR3 loop: CASSLTSGGSYNEQFF. The DNA of the CDR3 is TGTGCCAGCAGTCTGACTAGCGGGGGCTCCTACAATGAGCAGTTCTTC.

This sequence joins TRBV28 and TRBJ2-7; no clear D. Trimming took off 6 bases at V and 5 bases at J, with 17 bases between the two ends. This CDR3 is built from 14 residues. Germline V CDR1 and CDR2: MDHEN, SYDVKM. The CDR3 loop is CASSTPLVMDEQYF. CDR3 sequence (DNA): TGTGCCAGCAGCACCCCCCTTGTGATGGACGAGCAGTACTTC. The complete variable domain, with remaining parts taken from reference TRBV28 and TRBJ2-7, reads DVKVTQSSRYLVKRTGEKVFLECVQDMDHENMFWYRQDPGLGLRLIYFSYDVKMKEKGDIPEGYSVSREKKERFSLILESASTNQTSMYLCASSTPLVMDEQYFGPGTRLTVT.

The rearrangement joins TRBV7-2 to TRBJ2-7, with D unresolved. Germline lookup yields CDR1 SGHTA and CDR2 FQGNSA. The CDR3 runs 12 residues. V lost 5 bases and J lost 3, with 8 bases in between. CDR3 in amino acids: CASSPGGYEQYF. The CDR3 DNA reads as TGTGCCAGCAGCCCTGGCGGCTACGAGCAGTACTTC. The entire variable domain, with the rest obtained from reference TRBV7-2 and TRBJ2-7, is as follows: GAGVSQSPSNKVTEKGKDVELRCDPISGHTALYWYRQSLGQGLEFLIYFQGNSAPDKSGLPSDRFSAERTGGSVSTLTIQRTQQEDSAVYLCASSPGGYEQYFGPGTRLTVT.

This rearrangement joins TRBV11-3 to TRBJ2-3; a weak D match, TRBD2 (6 bases). This CDR3 spans 14 amino acids. Germline V gene sequence: CDR1 SGHNT, CDR2 YENEEA. V was clipped by 3 bases and J by 4 bases, with 11 bases between them. This chain's CDR3 is CASSLTGVPDTQYF. In DNA form, the CDR3 reads TGTGCCAGCAGCTTGACGGGGGTCCCAGATACGCAGTATTTT.